A selection of T cell receptor beta chains follows, all from one sample in a study of technical replicates of blood from a few donors. Generated by immunoSEQ multiplex PCR, the TCRdb table keeps only in-frame clones and is missing some. This sample has some 56,000 clones, with 90% to 95% found just once. Material for sequencing was PBMCs. The receptors were gathered from a human donor in good health. Some clones in this sample may be carry-over from other donors' samples. Both conserved end residues are part of each CDR3. Fields, in order: V gene, J gene, D gene, CDR3 protein. A D gene is named only where the DNA matches it firmly.

v_call: TRBV7-3; j_call: TRBJ2-5; d_call: -; cdr3_aa: CASSYYSSQETQYF
v_call: TRBV18; j_call: TRBJ2-1; d_call: TRBD2; cdr3_aa: CASSPRLAGSSYNEQFF
v_call: TRBV5-1; j_call: TRBJ2-7; d_call: -; cdr3_aa: CASRSRDRAYEQYF
v_call: TRBV7-3; j_call: TRBJ2-1; d_call: TRBD2; cdr3_aa: CASSLYPSGKAAQDRSFF
v_call: TRBV18; j_call: TRBJ2-7; d_call: TRBD1; cdr3_aa: CASSSTGGIHEQYF
v_call: TRBV4-3; j_call: TRBJ1-3; d_call: -; cdr3_aa: CASSQVARQGLNTIYF
v_call: TRBV4-3; j_call: TRBJ2-5; d_call: TRBD2; cdr3_aa: CASSQGGRASGVETQYF
v_call: TRBV4-1; j_call: TRBJ1-4; d_call: TRBD1; cdr3_aa: CASRSNRGNEKLFF
v_call: TRBV7-8; j_call: TRBJ2-5; d_call: TRBD1; cdr3_aa: CASSPTGGTGGLETQYF
v_call: TRBV7-2; j_call: TRBJ2-5; d_call: -; cdr3_aa: CASTRSGVGGETQYF
v_call: TRBV19; j_call: TRBJ2-7; d_call: TRBD1; cdr3_aa: CASSDRDGNEQYF
v_call: TRBV7-9; j_call: TRBJ2-2; d_call: TRBD2; cdr3_aa: CASRGGAPPGELFF
v_call: TRBV14; j_call: TRBJ2-1; d_call: TRBD2; cdr3_aa: CASSQDQPSGRAGGEQFF
v_call: TRBV12-5; j_call: TRBJ2-5; d_call: TRBD2; cdr3_aa: CASSRLAGGPETQYF
v_call: TRBV10-3; j_call: TRBJ2-7; d_call: -; cdr3_aa: CAISGPSGGISYEQYF
v_call: TRBV5-1; j_call: TRBJ2-1; d_call: -; cdr3_aa: CASSPVNGGNEQFF
v_call: TRBV6-6; j_call: TRBJ2-1; d_call: TRBD2; cdr3_aa: CASSLQLAENNEQFF
v_call: TRBV7-8; j_call: TRBJ2-2; d_call: -; cdr3_aa: CASEGLKNTGELFF